This is a list of T cell receptor beta chains from one sample in a study of blood T cell repertoires in COVID-19. The protocol was immunoSEQ multiplex PCR, while the TCRdb copy is restricted to in-frame clones and leaves out a portion. The sample contains some 170,000 clones, 75% to 80% of which appear only once. The sequencing sample was made of peripheral blood. Receptors originate from an older woman with acute or convalescent COVID-19. Each CDR3 is given with its conserved first and last residue. Fields, in order: V gene, J gene, clone size, D gene, CDR3 protein, CDR3 DNA. A D gene is named only where the DNA matches it firmly. Clone size is stated in some rows and not others, as once, few, many or a class when expanded.

v_call: TRBV6-4
j_call: TRBJ2-2
clone_size: .
d_call: .
cdr3_aa: CASSPAVTANTGELFF
cdr3_nt: TGTGCCAGCAGTCCAGCGGTTACCGCGAACACCGGGGAGCTGTTTTTT

v_call: TRBV10-3
j_call: TRBJ2-1
clone_size: .
d_call: TRBD2
cdr3_aa: CAISLSGSSYNEQFF
cdr3_nt: TGTGCCATCAGTCTAAGCGGGAGCTCCTACAATGAGCAGTTCTTC

v_call: TRBV25-1
j_call: TRBJ1-5
clone_size: few
d_call: .
cdr3_aa: CASSEYGAYQPQHF
cdr3_nt: TGTGCCAGCAGTGAATACGGTGCCTATCAGCCCCAGCATTTT

v_call: TRBV11-2
j_call: TRBJ2-1
clone_size: .
d_call: .
cdr3_aa: CASSLVGSSYNEQFF
cdr3_nt: TGTGCCAGCAGCTTAGTAGGGAGCTCCTACAATGAGCAGTTCTTC

v_call: TRBV6-5
j_call: TRBJ2-7
clone_size: .
d_call: .
cdr3_aa: CASSYLPSREQYF
cdr3_nt: TGTGCCAGCAGTTACTTACCCTCGCGCGAGCAGTACTTC

v_call: TRBV6-5
j_call: TRBJ1-5
clone_size: once
d_call: TRBD1
cdr3_aa: CASIQDRVNQPQHF
cdr3_nt: TGTGCCAGCATTCAGGACAGGGTCAATCAGCCCCAGCATTTT

v_call: TRBV24-1
j_call: TRBJ2-5
clone_size: .
d_call: .
cdr3_aa: CATSTEYQETQYF
cdr3_nt: TGTGCCACCAGCACAGAGTACCAAGAGACCCAGTACTTC

v_call: TRBV6-6
j_call: TRBJ1-3
clone_size: .
d_call: TRBD1
cdr3_aa: CASRRSGGASNTIYF
cdr3_nt: TGTGCCAGCAGAAGATCAGGGGGCGCTTCAAACACCATATATTTT

v_call: TRBV12-3/TRBV12-4
j_call: TRBJ2-7
clone_size: few
d_call: .
cdr3_aa: CASRPGTYEQYF
cdr3_nt: TGTGCCAGCAGACCCGGGACCTACGAGCAGTACTTC

v_call: TRBV5-1
j_call: TRBJ2-2
clone_size: .
d_call: .
cdr3_aa: CASSQGSQNTGELFF
cdr3_nt: TGCGCCAGCAGTCAGGGTTCCCAAAACACCGGGGAGCTGTTTTTT

v_call: TRBV29-1
j_call: TRBJ1-2
clone_size: once
d_call: TRBD1
cdr3_aa: CSVEVGGTSYGYTF
cdr3_nt: TGCAGCGTTGAAGTAGGGGGCACAAGCTATGGCTACACCTTC

v_call: TRBV6-5
j_call: TRBJ2-7
clone_size: .
d_call: .
cdr3_aa: CASSPGLGVYF
cdr3_nt: TGTGCCAGCAGCCCGGGACTTGGAGTGTACTTC

v_call: TRBV28
j_call: TRBJ2-7
clone_size: .
d_call: .
cdr3_aa: CASSFPGVSLSYEQYF
cdr3_nt: TGTGCCAGCAGTTTCCCCGGGGTATCCCTTTCCTACGAGCAGTACTTC

v_call: TRBV7-3
j_call: TRBJ1-1
clone_size: .
d_call: .
cdr3_aa: CASSSLDAGPDRGQSHTEAFF
cdr3_nt: TGTGCCAGCAGCTCCCTCGACGCGGGACCCGACAGAGGACAATCCCACACTGAAGCTTTCTTT

v_call: TRBV19
j_call: TRBJ1-4
clone_size: .
d_call: TRBD1
cdr3_aa: CASSRPGTGVEKLFF
cdr3_nt: TGTGCCAGTAGTAGACCCGGGACAGGGGTTGAAAAACTGTTTTTT

v_call: TRBV7-8
j_call: TRBJ2-7
clone_size: .
d_call: .
cdr3_aa: CASSRDSLSYEQYF
cdr3_nt: TGTGCCAGCAGCCGTGACAGTCTAAGCTACGAGCAGTACTTC

v_call: TRBV24-1
j_call: TRBJ2-5
clone_size: .
d_call: .
cdr3_aa: CATSDLQGLQETQYF
cdr3_nt: TGTGCCACCAGTGATTTGCAGGGGCTCCAAGAGACCCAGTACTTC

v_call: TRBV27
j_call: TRBJ2-1
clone_size: once
d_call: .
cdr3_aa: CASSLIGSSYNEQFF
cdr3_nt: TGTGCCAGCAGTTTGATCGGGAGCTCCTACAATGAGCAGTTCTTC

v_call: TRBV10-1
j_call: TRBJ2-7
clone_size: few
d_call: .
cdr3_aa: CASSETGLYEQYF
cdr3_nt: TGCGCCAGCAGTGAGACAGGTCTCTACGAGCAGTACTTC

v_call: TRBV28
j_call: TRBJ2-7
clone_size: .
d_call: TRBD2
cdr3_aa: CASSYVLAGGEQYF
cdr3_nt: TGTGCCAGCTCTTACGTTCTAGCGGGAGGCGAGCAGTACTTC

v_call: TRBV3-1/TRBV3-2
j_call: TRBJ2-5
clone_size: .
d_call: TRBD1
cdr3_aa: CASSRQGAETQYF
cdr3_nt: TGTGCCAGCAGCCGGCAGGGGGCCGAGACCCAGTACTTC

v_call: TRBV19
j_call: TRBJ1-2
clone_size: once
d_call: .
cdr3_aa: CASSMASYGYTF
cdr3_nt: TGTGCCAGTAGTATGGCCAGCTATGGCTACACCTTC

v_call: TRBV29-1
j_call: TRBJ1-1
clone_size: .
d_call: .
cdr3_aa: CSVGRGLTEAFF
cdr3_nt: TGCAGCGTGGGCAGGGGCCTCACTGAAGCTTTCTTT

v_call: TRBV28
j_call: TRBJ1-1
clone_size: .
d_call: TRBD1
cdr3_aa: CASSPGGKDTEAFF
cdr3_nt: TGTGCCAGCAGCCCAGGGGGCAAAGACACTGAAGCTTTCTTT

v_call: TRBV6-6
j_call: TRBJ1-2
clone_size: once
d_call: .
cdr3_aa: CASSYENNYGYTF
cdr3_nt: TGTGCCAGCAGTTACGAGAATAACTATGGCTACACCTTC

v_call: TRBV12-3/TRBV12-4
j_call: TRBJ1-2
clone_size: .
d_call: TRBD1
cdr3_aa: CASSERQGHGYTF
cdr3_nt: TGTGCCAGCAGTGAGCGACAGGGGCATGGCTACACCTTC

v_call: TRBV5-4
j_call: TRBJ2-5
clone_size: .
d_call: .
cdr3_aa: CASSPGLGQGKVETQYF
cdr3_nt: TGTGCCAGCAGCCCTGGCTTGGGCCAGGGGAAAGTGGAGACCCAGTACTTC

v_call: TRBV4-1
j_call: TRBJ2-1
clone_size: .
d_call: TRBD1
cdr3_aa: CASSQDPRQGANEQFF
cdr3_nt: TGCGCCAGCAGCCAAGATCCGAGACAGGGGGCTAATGAGCAGTTCTTC

v_call: TRBV4-1
j_call: TRBJ2-1
clone_size: .
d_call: TRBD2
cdr3_aa: CASSQALVSGGGSNEQFF
cdr3_nt: TGCGCCAGCAGCCAAGCCTTAGTTTCGGGAGGGGGTTCGAATGAGCAGTTCTTC

v_call: TRBV27
j_call: TRBJ1-1
clone_size: .
d_call: .
cdr3_aa: CASSDYRDEAFF
cdr3_nt: TGTGCCAGCAGTGACTACAGAGACGAAGCTTTCTTT

v_call: TRBV10-3
j_call: TRBJ2-1
clone_size: .
d_call: TRBD2
cdr3_aa: CATGLAGDNEQFF
cdr3_nt: TGTGCCACCGGACTAGCGGGAGACAATGAGCAGTTCTTC

v_call: TRBV4-1
j_call: TRBJ2-1
clone_size: once
d_call: TRBD2
cdr3_aa: CASSQGLAGGGNEQFF
cdr3_nt: TGCGCCAGCAGCCAAGGACTAGCGGGAGGGGGGAATGAGCAGTTCTTC

v_call: TRBV10-2
j_call: TRBJ1-5
clone_size: .
d_call: .
cdr3_aa: CASSDVGGRQPQHF
cdr3_nt: TGCGCCAGCAGTGATGTAGGGGGACGCCAGCCCCAGCATTTT

v_call: TRBV7-8
j_call: TRBJ2-7
clone_size: .
d_call: TRBD2
cdr3_aa: CASSLLRTSGQEQYF
cdr3_nt: TGTGCCAGCAGCTTATTACGCACTAGCGGACAGGAGCAGTACTTC

v_call: TRBV7-7
j_call: TRBJ1-1
clone_size: .
d_call: .
cdr3_aa: CASSPKCTEAFF
cdr3_nt: TGTGCCAGCAGCCCTAAGTGCACTGAAGCTTTCTTT

v_call: TRBV7-8
j_call: TRBJ1-6
clone_size: .
d_call: TRBD1
cdr3_aa: CASKTTGDSPLHF
cdr3_nt: TGTGCCAGCAAAACGACAGGGGATTCACCCCTCCACTTT

v_call: TRBV7-9
j_call: TRBJ2-2
clone_size: .
d_call: .
cdr3_aa: CASSLSRAGELFF
cdr3_nt: TGTGCCAGCAGCTTGTCTAGAGCCGGGGAGCTGTTTTTT

v_call: TRBV3-1/TRBV3-2
j_call: TRBJ2-2
clone_size: .
d_call: .
cdr3_aa: CASSLFQGRVTGELFF
cdr3_nt: TGTGCCAGCAGCCTATTTCAGGGGCGCGTCACCGGGGAGCTGTTTTTT

v_call: TRBV2
j_call: TRBJ2-7
clone_size: few
d_call: TRBD2
cdr3_aa: CASSERTSGLSEQYF
cdr3_nt: TGTGCCAGCAGTGAAAGGACTAGCGGGCTTTCCGAGCAGTACTTC

v_call: TRBV2
j_call: TRBJ2-3
clone_size: .
d_call: .
cdr3_aa: CASEEFGSSRPDTQYF
cdr3_nt: TGTGCCAGCGAGGAGTTCGGGAGTTCTCGGCCAGATACGCAGTATTTT

v_call: TRBV5-4
j_call: TRBJ2-7
clone_size: .
d_call: .
cdr3_aa: CASSQGDLVDEQYF
cdr3_nt: TGTGCCAGCAGCCAAGGAGACCTTGTCGACGAGCAGTACTTC

v_call: TRBV12-5
j_call: TRBJ1-5
clone_size: .
d_call: TRBD1
cdr3_aa: CASVSQGLNQPQHF
cdr3_nt: TGTGCTAGTGTCTCACAGGGGCTCAATCAGCCCCAGCATTTT

v_call: TRBV19
j_call: TRBJ1-1
clone_size: .
d_call: TRBD1
cdr3_aa: CASSIGTGWGTEAFF
cdr3_nt: TGTGCCAGTAGTATTGGGACAGGCTGGGGCACTGAAGCTTTCTTT

v_call: TRBV5-3
j_call: TRBJ2-7
clone_size: .
d_call: .
cdr3_aa: CARSHYTGQYVYEQYF
cdr3_nt: TGTGCCAGAAGCCACTATACGGGACAATACGTCTACGAGCAGTACTTC

v_call: TRBV19
j_call: TRBJ1-4
clone_size: .
d_call: TRBD1
cdr3_aa: CASRDSLNEKLFF
cdr3_nt: TGTGCCAGTCGGGACAGCCTGAATGAAAAACTGTTTTTT